Listed below are T cell receptor beta chains from one sample, sequenced in a study of cytomegalovirus exposure and HLA in healthy donors. Libraries were prepared by immunoSEQ multiplex PCR; TCRdb keeps only in-frame clonotypes and omits some of them. Of 85,000 to 100,000 clones in the sample, around 80% are singletons; the top ten hold around 15%. Sequencing was carried out using PBMCs. These receptors originate from a man between 60 and 75 years old in good health and CMV-seropositive. The CDR3 runs from the conserved cysteine through the conserved F or W. Fields, in order: J gene, V gene, CDR3 protein.

TRBJ1-2 TRBV15 CATSRDRQNYGYTF
TRBJ1-5 TRBV10-3 CAISENPIGPQHF
TRBJ1-1 TRBV6-5 CASSYSVGSTEAFF
TRBJ1-2 TRBV10-3 CAIGSNRGQGYTF
TRBJ2-4 TRBV5-1 CASNPGTENIQYF
TRBJ1-6 TRBV5-6 CASSSLGAMGGSYNSPLHF
TRBJ2-5 TRBV29-1 CSAERETQYF
TRBJ2-3 TRBV27 CASSRKRGGTDTQYF
TRBJ1-6 TRBV6-5 CASSYAGGAGYSPLHF
TRBJ2-2 TRBV14 CASSPMSFRGPGGELFF
TRBJ2-7 TRBV29-1 CSVEDRTYEQYF
TRBJ2-5 TRBV19 CASSILQGTQYF
TRBJ1-2 TRBV6-5 CASSNRVGYTF
TRBJ1-5 TRBV30 CAWSVTGGGQPQHF
TRBJ2-1 TRBV11-1 CASSLEIRRRGNNEQFF
TRBJ2-5 TRBV7-2 CASSSEAGYQETQYF
TRBJ2-7 TRBV7-9 CASSPPRGTHEQYF
TRBJ2-7 TRBV7-9 CASSLGQGVYEQYF
TRBJ2-4 TRBV7-9 CASSSPGGNLAKNIQYF
TRBJ2-3 TRBV5-8 CASSLGGGSGDTQYF
TRBJ2-1 TRBV7-3 CASSLGGGAYNEQFF
TRBJ2-7 TRBV6-1 CASTFSGAYEQYF
TRBJ1-1 TRBV11-3 CASSPPGQGRTEAFF